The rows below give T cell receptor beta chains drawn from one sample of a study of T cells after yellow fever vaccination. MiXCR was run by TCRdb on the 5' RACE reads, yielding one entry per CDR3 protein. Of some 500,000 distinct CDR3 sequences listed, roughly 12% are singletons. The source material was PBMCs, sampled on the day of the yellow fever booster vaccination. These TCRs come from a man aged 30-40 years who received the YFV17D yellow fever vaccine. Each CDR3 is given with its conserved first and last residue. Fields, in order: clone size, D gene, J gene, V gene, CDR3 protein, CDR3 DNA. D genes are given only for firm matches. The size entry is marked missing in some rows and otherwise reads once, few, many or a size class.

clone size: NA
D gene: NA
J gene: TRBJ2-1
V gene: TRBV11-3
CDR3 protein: CASSWSFGHNEQFF
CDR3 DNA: TGTGCCAGCAGTTGGAGCTTCGGACACAATGAGCAGTTCTTC

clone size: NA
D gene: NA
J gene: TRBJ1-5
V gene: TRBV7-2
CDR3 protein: CASSLAGAKGQPQHF
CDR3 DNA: TGTGCCAGCAGCTTAGCGGGGGCGAAGGGTCAGCCCCAGCATTTT

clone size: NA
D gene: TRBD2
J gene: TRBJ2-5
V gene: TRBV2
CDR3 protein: CASSVREGSQETQYF
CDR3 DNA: TGTGCCAGCAGTGTTCGGGAGGGCTCCCAAGAGACCCAGTACTTC

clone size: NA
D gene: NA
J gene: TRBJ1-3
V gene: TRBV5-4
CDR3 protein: CASSLRAGRTGNTIYF
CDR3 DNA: TGTGCCAGCAGCTTGAGGGCAGGGAGGACTGGAAACACCATATATTTT

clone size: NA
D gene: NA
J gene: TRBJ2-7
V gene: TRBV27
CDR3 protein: CASSLSGSFHEQYF
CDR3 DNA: TGTGCCAGCAGTCTTTCCGGGAGCTTCCACGAGCAGTACTTC

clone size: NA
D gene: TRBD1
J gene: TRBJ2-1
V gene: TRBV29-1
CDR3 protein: CSASGTVNEQFF
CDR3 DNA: TGCAGCGCCTCCGGGACAGTGAATGAGCAGTTCTTC

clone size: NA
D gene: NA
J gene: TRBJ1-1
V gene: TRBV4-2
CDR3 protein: CASSQERGANTEAFF
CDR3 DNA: TGTGCCAGCAGCCAAGAGCGGGGGGCGAACACTGAAGCTTTCTTT

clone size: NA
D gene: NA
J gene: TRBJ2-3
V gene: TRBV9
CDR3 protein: CASSVVGSGDTQYF
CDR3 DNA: TGTGCCAGCAGCGTAGTGGGTTCCGGAGATACGCAGTATTTT

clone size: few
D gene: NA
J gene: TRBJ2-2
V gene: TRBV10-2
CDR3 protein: CASSESPDWPRDNTGELFF
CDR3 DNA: TGCGCCAGCAGTGAGTCCCCCGATTGGCCGCGGGACAACACCGGGGAGCTGTTTTTT

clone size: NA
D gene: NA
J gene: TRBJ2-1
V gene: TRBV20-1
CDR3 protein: CSAPVGGNYNEQFF
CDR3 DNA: TGCAGTGCTCCCGTGGGCGGCAACTACAATGAGCAGTTCTTC

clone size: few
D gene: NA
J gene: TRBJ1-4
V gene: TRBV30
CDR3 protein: CAWSALNFRGGEKLFF
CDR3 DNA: TGTGCCTGGAGCGCATTAAATTTCAGGGGCGGTGAAAAACTGTTTTTT

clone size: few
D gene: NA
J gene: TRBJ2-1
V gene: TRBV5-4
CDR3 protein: CASSLGLRTYNEQFF
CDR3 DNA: TGTGCCAGCAGCTTGGGACTGAGGACCTACAATGAGCAGTTCTTC

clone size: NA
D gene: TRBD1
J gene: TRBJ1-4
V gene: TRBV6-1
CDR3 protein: CASSDQQGAWEKLFF
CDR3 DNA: TGTGCCAGCAGTGATCAACAGGGGGCTTGGGAAAAACTGTTTTTT

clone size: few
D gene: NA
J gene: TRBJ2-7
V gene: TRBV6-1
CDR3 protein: CASSRGGTPEQYF
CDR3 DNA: TGTGCCAGCAGTCGTGGCGGGACACCCGAGCAGTACTTC

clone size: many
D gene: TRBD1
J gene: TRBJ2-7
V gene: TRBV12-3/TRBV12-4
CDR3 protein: CASSLSFGTEFYEQYF
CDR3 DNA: TGTGCCAGCAGTTTATCTTTTGGGACAGAGTTTTACGAGCAGTACTTC

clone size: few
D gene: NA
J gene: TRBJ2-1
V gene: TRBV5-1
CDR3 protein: CASSYREPRTDEQFF
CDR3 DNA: TGCGCCAGCAGCTACCGGGAACCCCGGACCGATGAGCAGTTCTTC

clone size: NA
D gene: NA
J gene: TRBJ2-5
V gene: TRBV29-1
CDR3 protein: CSVVRGGGETQYF
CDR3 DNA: TGCAGCGTTGTGAGAGGTGGGGGGGAGACCCAGTACTTC

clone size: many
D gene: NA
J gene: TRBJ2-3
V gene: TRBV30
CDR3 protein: CAWGLTGGTSDTQYF
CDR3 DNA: TGTGCCTGGGGCTTGACAGGTGGTACCTCAGATACGCAGTATTTT

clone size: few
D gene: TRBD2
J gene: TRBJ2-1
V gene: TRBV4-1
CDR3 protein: CASSPGRGAGTNEQFF
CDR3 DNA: TGCGCCAGCAGCCCAGGTCGTGGAGCGGGAACGAATGAGCAGTTCTTC

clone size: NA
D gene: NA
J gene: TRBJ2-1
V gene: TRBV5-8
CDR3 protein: CASSWRQYNEQFF
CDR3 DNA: TGTGCCAGCAGCTGGAGACAGTACAATGAGCAGTTCTTC

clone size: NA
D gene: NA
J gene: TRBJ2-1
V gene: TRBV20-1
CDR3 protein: CSARGDSYNEQFF
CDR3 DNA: TGCAGTGCACGAGGGGACTCCTACAATGAGCAGTTCTTC

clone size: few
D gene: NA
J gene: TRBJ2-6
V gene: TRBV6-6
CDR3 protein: CASNPSGANVLTF
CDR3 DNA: TGTGCCAGCAACCCCTCTGGGGCCAACGTCCTGACTTTC

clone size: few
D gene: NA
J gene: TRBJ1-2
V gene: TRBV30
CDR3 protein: CAGGRGDGYTF
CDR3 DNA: TGTGCCGGGGGCAGGGGAGATGGCTACACCTTC

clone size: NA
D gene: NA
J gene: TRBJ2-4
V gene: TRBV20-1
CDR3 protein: CSARDVTAKNIQYF
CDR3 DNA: TGCAGTGCTAGAGATGTGACTGCCAAAAACATTCAGTACTTC

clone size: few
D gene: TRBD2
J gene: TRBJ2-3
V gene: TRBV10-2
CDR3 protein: CASSRTSGLPSTDTQYF
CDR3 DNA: TGCGCCAGCAGCCGAACTAGCGGCTTACCCAGCACAGATACGCAGTATTTT

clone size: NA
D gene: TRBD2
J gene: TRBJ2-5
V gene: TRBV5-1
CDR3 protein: CASSAGGGRETQYF
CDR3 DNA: TGCGCCAGCAGCGCCGGGGGGGGTCGGGAGACCCAGTACTTC